Presented here are 8 T cell receptor beta chains from one specimen sequenced in a study of T cells in localized non-small cell lung cancer. The protocol was immunoSEQ multiplex PCR, while the TCRdb copy is restricted to in-frame clones and leaves out a portion. The table includes about 59,000 clones, around 90% detected once. Source: peripheral blood, taken before any cancer treatment. The receptors shown here come from a man aged 40 to 69 with stage I squamous cell lung carcinoma.

The rearrangement uses TRBV19 and TRBJ1-4, with a possible D match to TRBD1 (6 bases). The CDR3 length is 15 residues. CDR1 and CDR2 (germline): LNHDA, SQIVND (reference sequence). V was trimmed by 7 bases and J by 6 bases, leaving 18 bases between them. The CDR3 nucleotides read TGTGCCAGTACCCTCTCGACAGGAAAAGATGAAAAACTGTTTTTT. This sequence encodes CASTLSTGKDEKLFF. The whole variable domain, remainder taken from reference TRBV19 and TRBJ1-4, is DGGITQSPKYLFRKEGQNVTLSCEQNLNHDAMYWYRQDPGQGLRLIYYSQIVNDFQKGDIAEGYSVSREKKESFPLTVTSAQKNPTAFYLCASTLSTGKDEKLFFGSGTQLSVL.

In its sample, this clone was seen once. The chain has TRBV9 and TRBJ2-4; TRBD2 might be the D (6 bases). CDR1 is SGDLS, CDR2 YYNGEE, per germline. The CDR3 length is 15 residues. The V and J ends lost 0 bases and 2 bases respectively, with 9 bases between them. This CDR3 reads CASSVAGASKNIQYF. CDR3 in DNA: TGTGCCAGCAGCGTAGCGGGAGCTTCCAAAAACATTCAGTACTTC.

The CDR3 bases are TGTGCCAGCAGCTCAATCGGAAGGGGGCTGTACAATGAGCAGTTCTTC. The encoded protein is CASSSIGRGLYNEQFF. The chain carries TRBV11-1 and TRBJ2-1; 7 bases are a match to TRBD1. V dropped 4 bases and J dropped 4; count of bases not matched to a gene: 10. Germline CDR1 reads SGHAT; CDR2 reads FQDESV (reference sequence). CDR3 length equals 16 residues.

The chain carries TRBV19 and TRBJ2-6; TRBD1 agrees at 8 bases. Germline values: CDR1 LNHDA, CDR2 SQIVND (reference sequence). With 2 bases clipped from V and 1 base from J, the junction kept 7 bases outside the gene matches. The CDR3 spans 18 residues. CDR3 loop: CASSIRRQGSSGANVLTF. The CDR3 DNA reads TGTGCCAGTAGTATAAGGCGACAGGGGAGTTCTGGGGCCAACGTCCTGACTTTC.

The chain is built from TRBV6-6 and TRBJ1-2; D gene uncertain. The CDR3 has 14 residues. CDR1 is MNHNY and CDR2 is SVGAGI in the germline V gene (reference sequence). V lost 6 bases and J 4 bases, leaving 15 bases between the germline ends. CDR3 in amino acids: CASSYEGKGYGYTF. The CDR3 nucleotides are TGTGCCAGCAGCTACGAGGGAAAGGGCTATGGCTACACCTTC.

Comments on this clone: The junction does not match germline at one end; this may be a read error. The chain carries TRBV7-8 and TRBJ2-6; TRBD1 is a possible D gene (5 bases). In germline, CDR1 is SGHVS, CDR2 FQNEAQ. This CDR3 spans 15 amino acids. Written as DNA, the CDR3 is TGTGCCAGCAGTTTAGACAGCTCTGGGGCCAACGTCCTGACTTTC. Translated, it gives CASSLDSSGANVLTF.

The chain carries TRBV5-1 and TRBJ2-1; 11 bases align to TRBD2. The J segment lost 3 bases and the V segment lost 7 bases, leaving 6 bases of the junction unmatched. CDR3 length: 15 residues. CDR1 SGHRS and CDR2 YFSETQ come from the germline V gene. CDR3 sequence reads: CASGSGTSGYNEQFF. As DNA, the CDR3 is TGCGCCAGCGGTTCCGGGACTAGCGGCTACAATGAGCAGTTCTTC.

This clone was detected once. This chain connects TRBV10-3 to TRBJ2-3; 7 nucleotides align to TRBD2. Trimming removed 5 bases from V and 0 bases from J; junction bases left unmatched: 14. The CDR3 is made up of 18 amino acids. From germline, CDR1 is ENHRY and CDR2 SYGVKD. The CDR3 bases are TGTGCCATCAGTAAGGGGCGGGAGATTTCGTGGAGCACAGATACGCAGTATTTT. Its translation: CAISKGREISWSTDTQYF.